These 19 T cell receptor beta chains originate from one sample sequenced in a study of a mutant IDH1 vaccine in newly diagnosed glioma. Repertoires were generated with immunoSEQ multiplex PCR, while TCRdb's copy carries only in-frame clones and drops some. The table shows about 24,000 clones, with approximately 88% occurring only once. Antigen specificity for these receptors is unknown. Sample time point: week 47, end of study. A 20-mer mutant IDH1 peptide at 300 ug was injected subcutaneously with topical imiquimod. The sample was PBMCs, taken from a glioma patient whose treatment included an IDH1 peptide vaccine. The receptors originated from a man aged 40-49 years with glioma.

This clone was counted a single time. The sample contains more than one DNA sequence encoding this CDR3. The chain employs TRBV19 and TRBJ1-3, with TRBD1 as a possible D gene (6 bases). CDR1 is LNHDA, CDR2 SQIVND, per germline (reference sequence). The CDR3 is 13 residues long. The V and J ends lost 9 bases and 1 base respectively, with 10 bases between them. The CDR3 nucleotides are TGTGCCAGCAGCAGGGGTTCTGGAAACACCATATATTTT. Amino acids: CASSRGSGNTIYF.

The rearrangement uses TRBV29-1 and TRBJ2-1; D is ambiguous. CDR1 is SQVTM, CDR2 ANQGSEA, per germline. The CDR3 covers 12 residues. V lost 7 bases and J lost 6, with 13 bases in between. The CDR3 region has the DNA TGCAGCGCCGTCCAACCTTCCAATGAGCAGTTCTTC. Translated: CSAVQPSNEQFF.

This clone was counted once. The rearrangement joins TRBV7-6 to TRBJ2-2, with 9 bases fitting TRBD1. The junction had 7 bases not matched to a gene; V was cut back by 8 bases and J by 3 bases. This CDR3 has 15 amino acids. Germline V gives CDR1 SGHVS, CDR2 FNYEAQ. The CDR3 DNA is TGTGCCAGCTGGCCGGGACAGGGCGACACCGGGGAGCTGTTTTTT. Translation: CASWPGQGDTGELFF.

The chain recombines TRBV19 with TRBJ2-7, with D possibly being TRBD2 (6 bases). Germline assignment: CDR1 LNHDA and CDR2 SQIVND (reference sequence). This CDR3 has 13 residues. V shed 3 bases and J shed 7 bases, with 13 bases lying between them. CDR3 DNA sequence: TGTGCCAGTAGTATTCGAGGGACTGGGGAGCAGTACTTC. Translating gives CASSIRGTGEQYF.

The rearrangement uses TRBV5-6 and TRBJ1-1; no firm D call. CDR3 length: 13 residues. V lost 2 bases to trimming and J lost 1 base, with 6 bases between them. Germline-derived CDR1 and CDR2 are SGHDT and YYEEEE. Written as DNA, the CDR3 is TGTGCCAGCAGCTTTGTTACGAACACTGAAGCTTTCTTT. Amino acid sequence: CASSFVTNTEAFF.

The CDR3 loop is CASSPITGTQPANGYTF. The CDR3 coding sequence is TGTGCCAGCTCACCAATTACGGGAACACAGCCTGCAAATGGCTACACCTTC. The chain is built from TRBV18 and TRBJ1-2, with D hard to call. With 2 bases removed from V and 6 bases from J, the gap between germline ends came to 22 bases. The CDR3 loop spans 17 amino acids. Germline CDR1 and CDR2: KGHSH and LQKENI.

V gene TRBV19 combines with J gene TRBJ1-2, with D unclear. V was pared by 0 bases and J by 7 bases, with 15 bases between. The CDR3 extends over 15 amino acids. Germline loops: CDR1 LNHDA, CDR2 SQIVND (reference sequence). The CDR3 DNA reads as TGTGCCAGTAGTATAGATGTCGCAGATACAAGTGGCTACACCTTC. This translates into CASSIDVADTSGYTF.

This clone showed up just once. V usage is TRBV9 and J usage is TRBJ2-4; 7 bases fit TRBD1. Germline CDR1 and CDR2: SGDLS and YYNGEE. The CDR3 runs to 14 residues. V dropped 3 bases and J dropped 8; count of bases not matched to a gene: 8. The CDR3 DNA reads TGTGCCAGCAGCGAGAGACAGGGTATGGACATTCAGTACTTC. Translating it yields CASSERQGMDIQYF. Variable domain in full (rest from reference TRBV9 and TRBJ2-4): DSGVTQTPKHLITATGQRVTLRCSPRSGDLSVYWYQQSLDQGLQFLIQYYNGEERAKGNILERFSAQQFPDLHSELNLSSLELGDSALYFCASSERQGMDIQYFGAGTRLSVL.

J is TRBJ2-1 and V is TRBV18, with a weak D call TRBD2 (5 bases). The CDR3 consists of 16 residues. The ends were cut back, 5 bases at V and 7 bases at J, with 21 bases in the middle. Germline values: CDR1 KGHSH, CDR2 LQKENI. The CDR3 is CASSAPPGSASNEQFF. CDR3 sequence (DNA): TGTGCCAGCTCAGCGCCTCCGGGATCGGCCTCTAATGAGCAGTTCTTC.

J is TRBJ1-2 and V is TRBV4-2; D might be TRBD1 (6 bases). CDR3 size: 18 residues. Deletions cut 2 bases from V and 1 base from J, with 20 bases between. Germline assignment: CDR1 LGHNA and CDR2 YNFKEQ. The CDR3 sequence is CASSQTPARQGYNYGYTF. CDR3 bases: TGTGCCAGCAGCCAAACCCCGGCCAGGCAGGGGTATAACTATGGCTACACCTTC.

The V gene is TRBV6-6, the J gene TRBJ2-3; possible D gene TRBD1, 5 bases. V was shortened by 6 bases and J by 2 bases, with 12 bases between the two germline ends. Germline CDR1 reads MNHNY; CDR2 reads SVGAGI (reference sequence). The CDR3 has 14 residues. The CDR3 spells CASRKVGVTDTQYF. The CDR3 DNA sequence: TGTGCCAGCAGAAAAGTAGGGGTCACAGATACGCAGTATTTT.

The genes are TRBV10-3 and TRBJ2-3; 7 positions agree with TRBD1. This CDR3 has 15 amino acids. The ends lost 2 bases at V and 4 bases at J; junction bases unmatched: 6. CDR1 and CDR2 (germline): ENHRY, SYGVKD. CDR3 nucleotide sequence: TGTGCCATCAGTGAGGAGGGGGCGGTATCAGATACGCAGTATTTT. This gives the protein CAISEEGAVSDTQYF.

The chain is built from TRBV4-1 and TRBJ1-1; the D is unclear. Germline lookup yields CDR1 MGHRA and CDR2 YSYEKL. Trimming took 6 bases from V and 3 from J, leaving 26 bases between them. The CDR3 is 18 amino acids. CDR3 sequence (DNA): TGCGCCAGCAGACCAGCGGCAAACCGGGAAACTCGGGACACTGAAGCTTTCTTT. This gives the protein CASRPAANRETRDTEAFF.

Only one count was recorded for this clone. The chain joins TRBV19 to TRBJ1-1; D is undetermined. Germline V lookup: CDR1 LNHDA, CDR2 SQIVND (reference sequence). The CDR3 has 15 amino acids. V lost 1 base and J lost 0, with 9 bases in between. The CDR3 loop reads CASSIVHSLNTEAFF. In nucleotides, the CDR3 is TGTGCCAGTAGTATAGTCCACTCTTTGAACACTGAAGCTTTCTTT.

The chain is built from TRBV6-1 and TRBJ2-5; perhaps TRBD2 as D (6 bases). This CDR3 region has 14 residues. Between the trimmed V and J ends, which lost 10 bases and 5 bases, there was a span of 20 bases. Germline-derived CDR1 and CDR2 are MNHNS and SASEGT. CDR3 coding DNA: TGTGCCACCATACCCTGGGGGGATGGGGAGACCCAGTACTTC. Amino acids: CATIPWGDGETQYF.

This clone was counted between two and nine times. The V and J genes are TRBV19 and TRBJ1-5, with D unresolved. The CDR3 is 15 amino acids. CDR1 is LNHDA and CDR2 is SQIVND in the germline V gene (reference sequence). Trimming pared 4 bases from V and 2 bases from J, leaving 12 bases between. The DNA of the CDR3 is TGTGCCAGTAGTAAAAGTCCTGGGGGCAATCAGCCCCAGCATTTT. It encodes CASSKSPGGNQPQHF.

V gene TRBV7-6 combines with J gene TRBJ2-1; 9 bases match TRBD2. Germline CDR1 is SGHVS and CDR2 is FNYEAQ. J lost 6 bases, V lost 4 bases, and 7 bases had no gene match. The length of the CDR3 is 15 residues. Written as DNA, the CDR3 is TGTGCCAGCAGCTCTAGCGGGGAGAGGGTCAATGAGCAGTTCTTC. Protein product: CASSSSGERVNEQFF.

The rearrangement uses TRBV4-1 and TRBJ2-7; TRBD2 aligns across 8 bases. The CDR3 loop spans 15 amino acids. From germline, CDR1 is MGHRA and CDR2 YSYEKL. The V segment lost 0 bases and the J segment 7 bases; nucleotides outside the gene matches: 8. CDR3 bases: TGCGCCAGCAGCCAAGATGGGCGGGGGGCTCTAGAGCAGTACTTC. Its protein is CASSQDGRGALEQYF.

The J gene is TRBJ2-2, the V gene TRBV9; D is ambiguous. The CDR3 spans 13 residues. V was shortened by 0 bases and J by 8 bases, with 8 bases between the two germline ends. CDR1 and CDR2 from the germline V gene are SGDLS and YYNGEE. CDR3 residues: CASSVGVVGELFF. CDR3 nucleotides: TGTGCCAGCAGCGTAGGTGTAGTGGGGGAGCTGTTTTTT.